This TCR beta chain is drawn from a study of blood T cell repertoires in COVID-19. Study-level information: Material from acute and convalescent COVID-19 was sourced from the United States, Italy and Spain. Sources were T cells, B-cell-depleted T cells, or PBMCs; the material itself was cDNA or gDNA.

CDR1 and CDR2 from the germline V gene are SGHNT and YENEEA. The CDR3 contains 15 residues. The V and J ends lost 5 bases and 3 bases, in that order; junction bases with no gene match: 6. It was during active infection that Seattle patients were enrolled and then longitudinally followed. The data were produced by immunoSEQ multiplex PCR, yet TCRdb's version contains in-frame clones alone and is incomplete. The data show 100,000 to 150,000 clones, more than 90% seen once. This TCR was recovered from a man in his sixties with COVID-19, enrolled during active disease. The source material was peripheral blood. V and J are TRBV11-3 and TRBJ1-1; 10 nucleotides match TRBD1. For the CDR3, the DNA is TGTGCCAGCAGCCCGAGACAGGGGGCGGACACTGAAGCTTTCTTT. This translates into CASSPRQGADTEAFF. Using reference TRBV11-3 and TRBJ1-1 for the parts outside the CDR3, the full variable domain is EAGVVQSPRYKIIEKKQPVAFWCNPISGHNTLYWYLQNLGQGPELLIRYENEEAVDDSQLPKDRFSAERLKGVDSTLKIQPAELGDSAVYLCASSPRQGADTEAFFGQGTRLTVV.